A single sample is the source of the 21 T cell receptor beta chains below, sequenced in a study of cytomegalovirus exposure and HLA in healthy donors. It was with 60 Vbeta and 13 Jbeta primers that the PCR ran. The data were produced by immunoSEQ multiplex PCR, yet TCRdb's version contains in-frame clones alone and is incomplete. The repertoire holds fewer than 200,000 clones, with roughly an eighth as singletons. The sample comprised PBMCs. All receptors come from a man aged 45-60 years in good health and CMV-seropositive.

This chain connects TRBV7-8 to TRBJ2-1; D is undetermined. The CDR3 consists of 12 residues. Germline V lookup: CDR1 SGHVS, CDR2 FQNEAQ. V was trimmed by 1 base and J by 7 bases, leaving 5 bases between them. CDR3: CASSLDSNEQFF. The DNA of the CDR3 is TGTGCCAGCAGCTTAGATTCGAATGAGCAGTTCTTC.

This clone occurred a few times. V gene TRBV7-9 combines with J gene TRBJ1-5, with 12 positions matching TRBD1. Losses at the gene ends were 4 bases for V and 6 bases for J; bases not matched to a gene: 7. Germline CDR1 is SEHNR and CDR2 is FQNEAQ (reference sequence). The CDR3 length is 16 residues. DNA for the CDR3: TGTGCCAGCAGCTACGGGACAGGGGGCGCGAGTCAGCCCCAGCATTTT. It is translated as CASSYGTGGASQPQHF.

This clone was seen a handful of times. The V and J genes are TRBV19 and TRBJ2-7; the match to TRBD1 covers 8 bases. The CDR3 extends over 14 amino acids. Germline V gene data show CDR1 as LNHDA and CDR2 as SQIVND (reference sequence). J was trimmed by 4 bases and V by 5 bases; bases with no gene match: 7. This chain's CDR3 is CASSYGQGVYEQYF. Here the CDR3 DNA reads TGTGCCAGTAGTTACGGACAGGGCGTGTACGAGCAGTACTTC.

This chain links TRBV6-5 with TRBJ1-5; 7 positions match TRBD1. The CDR3 runs to 15 residues. From germline, CDR1 is MNHEY and CDR2 SVGAGI. With V trimmed by 6 bases and J by 0 bases, 5 bases remained unmatched. The DNA for the CDR3 is TGTGCCAGCAGCATAGACAGGGCTAGCAATCAGCCCCAGCATTTT. Protein sequence: CASSIDRASNQPQHF.

The gene calls are TRBV11-2 and TRBJ1-4; the match to TRBD1 covers 11 bases. After removal of 5 bases from V and 7 bases from J, the junction contained 12 bases not matched to a gene. The CDR3 totals 17 residues. The germline V gene has CDR1 SGHAT and CDR2 FQNNGV. The CDR3 is CASSDRTGGFGVEKLFF. The CDR3 region has the DNA TGTGCCAGCAGCGATAGGACAGGGGGCTTCGGCGTTGAAAAACTGTTTTTT.

The rearrangement uses TRBV28 and TRBJ2-7; no firm D call. Trimming removed 6 bases at V and 4 bases at J, with 7 bases between. This CDR3 region has 11 residues. From germline, CDR1 is MDHEN and CDR2 SYDVKM. CDR3 nucleotide sequence: TGTGCCAGCAGGACACGTTACGAGCAGTACTTC. This encodes CASRTRYEQYF.

The J gene is TRBJ1-2, the V gene TRBV6-5; D is uncertain. Germline CDR1 is MNHEY and CDR2 is SVGAGI. The CDR3 has 13 residues. V shed 8 bases and J shed 3 bases, with 13 bases lying between them. The CDR3 is CASSNGGHYGYTF. CDR3 in DNA: TGTGCCAGCTCAAACGGCGGCCACTATGGCTACACCTTC.

A few counts support this clone. The chain combines TRBV5-1 with TRBJ2-5, with 9 bases aligning to TRBD1. With V trimmed by 4 bases and J by 5 bases, 12 bases remained unmatched. This CDR3 has 16 amino acids. Germline lookup yields CDR1 SGHRS and CDR2 YFSETQ. The CDR3 bases are TGCGCCAGCAGCACGGGACAGGGCGCCCAGATGGAGACCCAGTACTTC. This translates into CASSTGQGAQMETQYF.

The chain employs TRBV5-5 and TRBJ1-5; possibly TRBD1 for D (5 bases). V was pared by 2 bases and J by 5 bases, with 8 bases between. Germline V gene sequence: CDR1 SGHKS, CDR2 YYEKEE (reference sequence). The CDR3 length is 13 residues. CDR3 loop: CASSLRDYQPQHF. In DNA form, the CDR3 reads TGTGCCAGCAGCTTACGGGACTATCAGCCCCAGCATTTT.

This clone has more than one count but fewer than ten. The chain combines TRBV10-3 with TRBJ1-1, with TRBD1 identical over 9 bases. The CDR3 contains 15 residues. The V gene end was trimmed by 8 bases and the J gene end by 2 bases; junction bases not matched to a gene: 9. Germline loops: CDR1 ENHRY, CDR2 SYGVKD. The DNA of the CDR3 is TGTGCCATCTCGGACAGGGGAAGTGGAAACACTGAAGCTTTCTTT. It is translated as CAISDRGSGNTEAFF.

The chain carries TRBV7-9 and TRBJ2-7; no firm D call. V was pared by 4 bases and J by 0 bases, with 7 bases between. CDR1 is SEHNR, CDR2 FQNEAQ, per germline (reference sequence). The CDR3 spans 13 residues. The CDR3 region has the DNA TGTGCCAGCAGCTCCCGTCCCTCCTACGAGCAGTACTTC. Protein product: CASSSRPSYEQYF.

The rearrangement uses TRBV5-1 and TRBJ1-2; the D gene is possibly TRBD1 (6 bases). Germline V gene lookup returns CDR1 SGHRS and CDR2 YFSETQ. Trimming took off 4 bases at V and 4 bases at J, with 11 bases between the two ends. The CDR3 consists of 13 residues. CDR3: CASSRDTGYGYTF. The CDR3 DNA follows: TGCGCCAGCAGCCGGGACACAGGCTATGGCTACACCTTC.

V and J are TRBV28 and TRBJ1-2, with D perhaps matching TRBD1 (6 bases). V dropped 7 bases and J dropped 3 bases, with 12 bases sitting between them. CDR1 and CDR2 from the germline V gene are MDHEN and SYDVKM. CDR3 length equals 13 residues. The CDR3 DNA reads as TGTGCCAGCATTTCCCGGACAGACTATGGCTACACCTTC. It specifies CASISRTDYGYTF.

The gene calls are TRBV5-1 and TRBJ2-5, with TRBD1 identical over 9 bases. Unmatched junction bases numbered 8, after V lost 0 bases and J lost 5 bases. The CDR3 extends over 16 amino acids. The germline gives CDR1 SGHRS, CDR2 YFSETQ. Here the CDR3 DNA reads TGCGCCAGCAGCTTGGTTAGGACAGGGGTGAGGGAGACCCAGTACTTC. It codes for CASSLVRTGVRETQYF. Filled out from reference TRBV5-1 and TRBJ2-5, the complete variable domain reads KAGVTQTPRYLIKTRGQQVTLSCSPISGHRSVSWYQQTPGQGLQFLFEYFSETQRNKGNFPGRFSGRQFSNSRSEMNVSTLELGDSALYLCASSLVRTGVRETQYFGPGTRLLVL.

This chain connects TRBV11-2 to TRBJ2-3; 10 positions match TRBD2. This CDR3 has 16 residues. V was clipped by 6 bases and J by 6 bases; unmatched bases: 12. Germline V gives CDR1 SGHAT, CDR2 FQNNGV. CDR3 residues: CASSHQPSGGADTQYF. CDR3 DNA: TGTGCCAGCAGTCATCAACCGAGCGGGGGGGCCGATACGCAGTATTTT.

The rearrangement joins TRBV15 to TRBJ2-2; tentatively, D is TRBD1 (6 bases). The CDR3 spans 14 residues. Germline V gene sequence: CDR1 LNHNV, CDR2 YYDKDF (reference sequence). Trimming shortened V by 4 bases and J by 4 bases, and 10 bases separated the two germline ends. The CDR3 nucleotides are TGTGCCACCAGCAAACAGGGTGGCACCGGGGAGCTGTTTTTT. It yields the protein CATSKQGGTGELFF.

This sequence joins TRBV14 and TRBJ2-7; 7 positions agree with TRBD1. J gave up 6 bases and V 4 bases, and 6 bases lay outside the gene matches. This CDR3 has 13 amino acids. CDR1 is SGHDN and CDR2 is FVKESK in the germline V gene. CDR3 region: CASSPGQVFEQYF. The CDR3 bases are TGTGCCAGCAGCCCCGGACAGGTTTTCGAGCAGTACTTC.

Only a few counts were recorded for this clone. The chain couples TRBV11-3 to TRBJ1-1; TRBD1 matches 10 bases. The CDR3 runs 17 residues. The germline V gene encodes CDR1 SGHNT and CDR2 YENEEA. After removal of 5 bases from V and 6 bases from J, the junction contained 15 bases not matched to a gene. CDR3 region: CASSPISGTGVIAEAFF. The CDR3 DNA follows: TGTGCCAGCAGCCCGATATCAGGGACAGGGGTGATCGCTGAAGCTTTCTTT.

The chain employs TRBV19 and TRBJ2-1, with D perhaps TRBD2 (6 bases). The germline V and J ends were trimmed by 1 base and 3 bases, with 10 bases remaining between them. Germline CDR1 and CDR2: LNHDA and SQIVND (reference sequence). This CDR3 comprises 15 residues. The CDR3 DNA is TGTGCCAGTAGTATAGGGGGGGACCGCTACAATGAGCAGTTCTTC. It is translated as CASSIGGDRYNEQFF. Looking up the rest from reference TRBV19 and TRBJ2-1 gives the full variable domain: DGGITQSPKYLFRKEGQNVTLSCEQNLNHDAMYWYRQDPGQGLRLIYYSQIVNDFQKGDIAEGYSVSREKKESFPLTVTSAQKNPTAFYLCASSIGGDRYNEQFFGPGTRLTVL.

The gene calls are TRBV5-5 and TRBJ2-1; 9 positions match TRBD1. The CDR3 contains 13 residues. The germline CDR1 and CDR2 sequences are SGHKS and YYEKEE (reference sequence). Trimming cost V 6 bases and J 6 bases; bases outside gene matches: 4. CDR3 coding DNA: TGTGCCAGCAACCGACAGGGGGGCAATGAGCAGTTCTTC. It specifies CASNRQGGNEQFF.

This clone was found a few times. The V gene is TRBV4-1, the J gene TRBJ2-3, with TRBD1 matching 7 bases. This CDR3 region has 16 residues. The germline gives CDR1 MGHRA, CDR2 YSYEKL. V shed 4 bases and J 6 bases; nucleotides not matched to a gene: 13. CDR3 amino acids: CASSPDRAQLRDTQYF. The DNA of the CDR3 is TGCGCCAGCAGCCCCGACAGGGCCCAGCTGAGGGATACGCAGTATTTT.